The 11 T cell receptor beta chains below all came from one sample that was sequenced in a study of blood T cell repertoires in COVID-19. TCRdb's table, derived via immunoSEQ multiplex PCR, lists solely in-frame clones and lacks some. The repertoire holds 130,000 to 150,000 clones, with approximately 87% as singletons. The specimen was PBMCs or T cells enriched from blood (not recorded which). The receptor set was obtained from a man between 60 and 70 years old who had recovered from COVID-19.

The chain is built from TRBV28 and TRBJ2-7; D possibly corresponds to TRBD2 (5 bases). The CDR3 has 11 residues. V lost 9 bases to trimming and J lost 7 bases, with 13 bases between them. In germline, CDR1 is MDHEN, CDR2 SYDVKM. Here the CDR3 DNA reads TGTGCCAGTGCCACCCCGGGGGAGCAGTACTTC. Encoded protein: CASATPGEQYF.

The chain recombines TRBV27 with TRBJ1-5; no firm D call. This CDR3 is 14 amino acids long. Trimming stripped 5 bases from V and 1 base from J, with 9 bases between. CDR1 and CDR2 (germline): MNHEY, SMNVEV (reference sequence). This chain's CDR3 is CASSEINSNQPQHF. CDR3 nucleotides: TGTGCCAGCAGTGAGATAAACAGCAATCAGCCCCAGCATTTT.

This rearrangement joins TRBV19 to TRBJ1-6, with D unclear. This CDR3 has 15 residues. The germline V gene has CDR1 LNHDA and CDR2 SQIVND (reference sequence). Trimming left V 1 base short and J 9 bases short, with 13 bases between. As DNA, the CDR3 is TGTGCCAGTAGTATAGCTACAAGACTAGGTTCACCCCTCCACTTT. Its translation: CASSIATRLGSPLHF.

The chain combines TRBV28 with TRBJ2-1; D uncertain. The CDR3 length is 15 residues. The germline gives CDR1 MDHEN, CDR2 SYDVKM. V dropped 2 bases and J dropped 0 bases, with 8 bases sitting between them. CDR3 sequence reads: CASSLGHPSYNEQFF. The CDR3 nucleotides read TGTGCCAGCAGTTTAGGGCACCCCTCCTACAATGAGCAGTTCTTC.

This chain uses TRBV5-4 with TRBJ1-3; D remains ambiguous. With 0 bases removed from V and 4 bases from J, the gap between germline ends came to 14 bases. The CDR3 totals 16 residues. Germline lookup yields CDR1 SGHNT and CDR2 YYREEE (reference sequence). The CDR3 bases are TGTGCCAGCAGCTTGGGATCGCGGACGGGAGGAAACACCATATATTTT. Encoded protein: CASSLGSRTGGNTIYF.

The V and J genes are TRBV28 and TRBJ2-5, with 11 bases matching TRBD1. Germline assignment: CDR1 MDHEN and CDR2 SYDVKM. This CDR3 is 16 amino acids long. Trimming removed 6 bases from V and 4 bases from J; junction bases left unmatched: 10. The DNA for the CDR3 is TGTGCCAGCAGCCCCGGGACAGGGGGACCGTTAGAGACCCAGTACTTC. This sequence encodes CASSPGTGGPLETQYF.

The chain recombines TRBV2 with TRBJ2-7; possibly TRBD2 for D (6 bases). Germline V gene lookup returns CDR1 SNHLY and CDR2 FYNNEI. The CDR3 covers 15 residues. V shed 5 bases and J shed 0 bases, with 14 bases lying between them. The CDR3 sequence: CASSRTGGGSYEQYF. The CDR3 coding sequence is TGTGCCAGCAGTCGAACCGGGGGAGGCTCCTACGAGCAGTACTTC.

V usage is TRBV18 and J usage is TRBJ1-4, with TRBD1 matching 8 bases. Germline values: CDR1 KGHSH, CDR2 LQKENI. The CDR3 loop spans 13 amino acids. J was trimmed by 6 bases and V by 6 bases; bases with no gene match: 3. As DNA, the CDR3 is TGTGCCAGCTCCCCAGGGGGCGATGAAAAACTGTTTTTT. It encodes CASSPGGDEKLFF.

The chain recombines TRBV27 with TRBJ1-5; 8 nucleotides match TRBD1. V lost 1 base, J lost 7 bases, and 3 bases stayed unmatched. This CDR3 region has 14 residues. Germline-derived CDR1 and CDR2 are MNHEY and SMNVEV (reference sequence). The CDR3 is CASSLLGQGQPQHF. The CDR3 DNA is TGTGCCAGCAGTTTATTAGGACAGGGCCAGCCCCAGCATTTT.

This clone was detected a few times. The same CDR3 arises from other DNA sequences in this sample as well. The rearrangement joins TRBV7-9 to TRBJ1-1; D may be TRBD1 (5 bases). Germline V gives CDR1 SEHNR, CDR2 FQNEAQ (reference sequence). CDR3 length: 14 residues. The ends were cut back, 1 base at V and 2 bases at J, with 8 bases in the middle. The CDR3 reads CASSLEQENTEAFF. CDR3 nucleotide sequence: TGTGCCAGCAGCTTAGAACAGGAAAACACTGAAGCTTTCTTT.

J is TRBJ1-6 and V is TRBV7-9; maybe TRBD1 (5 bases). The CDR3 consists of 15 residues. Germline CDR1 is SEHNR and CDR2 is FQNEAQ (reference sequence). Trimming removed 5 bases at V and 9 bases at J, with 17 bases between. CDR3 sequence: CASSPPGLHASPLHF. DNA for the CDR3: TGTGCCAGCAGCCCTCCGGGACTACACGCTTCACCCCTCCACTTT.